This record concerns one T cell receptor beta chain sequence. The CDR3 is made up of 12 amino acids. The ends were cut back, 3 bases at V and 8 bases at J, with 11 bases in the middle. Germline V gene lookup returns CDR1 DFQATT and CDR2 SNEGSKA (reference sequence). The data derive from a study of early T cells in non-severe SARS-CoV-2 infection. cDNA molecules, individually, were tagged with unique molecular identifiers. TCRdb independently ran MiXCR on the 5' RACE reads; one entry per CDR3 protein. The top ten hold approximately 8.1% of the sample, which has 100,000 to 140,000 distinct CDR3 sequences, over 8.5% seen once.

This TCR was recovered from an adult who was a healthcare worker with PCR-confirmed SARS-CoV-2 infection or an uninfected control (not recorded which). The V gene is TRBV20-1, the J gene TRBJ2-1; D is unclear. Sequenced sample: whole blood. The CDR3 reads CSARDVSHEQFF. The CDR3 bases are TGCAGTGCTAGGGACGTTTCCCATGAGCAGTTCTTC.